Listed below are T cell receptor beta chains from one sample, sequenced in a study of glioma-infiltrating T cells after dendritic cell vaccination. The protocol was immunoSEQ multiplex PCR, while the TCRdb copy is restricted to in-frame clones and leaves out a portion. The table shows about 63,000 clones, with under 90% occurring only once. Here the sequenced sample was blood, taken after dendritic cell vaccination. These receptors came from a human donor with glioblastoma. Both conserved end residues are part of each CDR3. The D gene is left open where the match is weak. Clone size is shown for a subset of rows, as once, few, many or a class of expanded clone.

j_call: TRBJ1-1; clone_size: .; cdr3_length: 14; v_call: TRBV9; d_call: TRBD1; cdr3_nt: TGTGCCAGCAGCGCCGACAGGGTGGGCACTGAAGCTTTCTTT; cdr3_aa: CASSADRVGTEAFF
j_call: TRBJ2-5; clone_size: .; cdr3_length: 17; v_call: TRBV4-3; d_call: TRBD1; cdr3_nt: TGCGCCAGCAGCCAAGGATGGGGACAGGGGGCGCGGGAGACCCAGTACTTC; cdr3_aa: CASSQGWGQGARETQYF
j_call: TRBJ1-2; clone_size: .; cdr3_length: 13; v_call: TRBV5-1; d_call: TRBD1; cdr3_nt: TGCGCCAGCAGGACAGGGGAGTTCTATGGCTACACCTTC; cdr3_aa: CASRTGEFYGYTF
j_call: TRBJ2-3; clone_size: .; cdr3_length: 14; v_call: TRBV7-2; d_call: .; cdr3_nt: TGTGCCAGCAGCTTAGGGACTACAACAGATACGCAGTATTTT; cdr3_aa: CASSLGTTTDTQYF
j_call: TRBJ2-7; clone_size: .; cdr3_length: 14; v_call: TRBV7-2; d_call: .; cdr3_nt: TGTGCCAGCAGCTTATCCCGGGACACCTACGAGCAGTACTTC; cdr3_aa: CASSLSRDTYEQYF
j_call: TRBJ2-7; clone_size: .; cdr3_length: 17; v_call: TRBV5-1; d_call: TRBD2; cdr3_nt: TGCGCCAGCAGCTTGGACCCCGCGGGGGGACACTTATACGAGCAGTACTTC; cdr3_aa: CASSLDPAGGHLYEQYF
j_call: TRBJ1-3; clone_size: few; cdr3_length: 15; v_call: TRBV6-1; d_call: .; cdr3_nt: TGTGCCAGCAGTGAAACTCGGGGGGCTGGAAACACCATATATTTT; cdr3_aa: CASSETRGAGNTIYF
j_call: TRBJ2-1; clone_size: .; cdr3_length: 15; v_call: TRBV19; d_call: TRBD2; cdr3_nt: TGTGCCAGTAGGGACTTTGCGGGGGGGAACAATGAGCAGTTCTTC; cdr3_aa: CASRDFAGGNNEQFF
j_call: TRBJ2-2; clone_size: once; cdr3_length: 16; v_call: TRBV27; d_call: TRBD1; cdr3_nt: TGTGCCAGCAGTACCGGGACAGATTTTAACACCGGGGAGCTGTTTTTT; cdr3_aa: CASSTGTDFNTGELFF
j_call: TRBJ2-7; clone_size: .; cdr3_length: 15; v_call: TRBV6-4; d_call: TRBD2; cdr3_nt: TGTGCCAGCAGTTACTCGACGGAGCGGGGTTACGAGCAGTACTTC; cdr3_aa: CASSYSTERGYEQYF
j_call: TRBJ1-1; clone_size: .; cdr3_length: 15; v_call: TRBV7-3; d_call: .; cdr3_nt: TGTGCCAGCAGCCCTGGTCGCAGGGGAATTACTGAAGCTTTCTTT; cdr3_aa: CASSPGRRGITEAFF
j_call: TRBJ2-2; clone_size: .; cdr3_length: 17; v_call: TRBV7-3; d_call: TRBD1; cdr3_nt: TGTGCCAGCAGCAGTTCGCCACAGGGGGCGAACACCGGGGAGCTGTTTTTT; cdr3_aa: CASSSSPQGANTGELFF
j_call: TRBJ2-5; clone_size: .; cdr3_length: 11; v_call: TRBV7-6; d_call: .; cdr3_nt: TGTGCCAGCAGCTCACAAGAGACCCAGTACTTC; cdr3_aa: CASSSQETQYF
j_call: TRBJ2-7; clone_size: .; cdr3_length: 14; v_call: TRBV11-3; d_call: .; cdr3_nt: TGTGCCAGCAGCTTGGGGCGAAACTCCTACGAGCAGTACTTC; cdr3_aa: CASSLGRNSYEQYF
j_call: TRBJ2-3; clone_size: .; cdr3_length: 15; v_call: TRBV6-6; d_call: .; cdr3_nt: TGTGCCAGCAGCGCGCTTAGCGGTTACACAGATACGCAGTATTTT; cdr3_aa: CASSALSGYTDTQYF
j_call: TRBJ2-3; clone_size: once; cdr3_length: 17; v_call: TRBV4-1; d_call: .; cdr3_nt: TGCGCCAGCAGCCAAGTTGGTGCGGGGAACCCTACGGATACGCAGTATTTT; cdr3_aa: CASSQVGAGNPTDTQYF
j_call: TRBJ2-7; clone_size: .; cdr3_length: 15; v_call: TRBV5-1; d_call: TRBD1; cdr3_nt: TGCGCCAGCAGCACTTCCGGGACAGGGAATTACGAGCAGTACTTC; cdr3_aa: CASSTSGTGNYEQYF
j_call: TRBJ1-1; clone_size: .; cdr3_length: 12; v_call: TRBV2; d_call: TRBD1; cdr3_nt: TGTGCCAGCACGACAGGGTTCACTGAAGCTTTCTTT; cdr3_aa: CASTTGFTEAFF
j_call: TRBJ2-1; clone_size: .; cdr3_length: 18; v_call: TRBV11-2; d_call: TRBD2; cdr3_nt: TGTGCCAGCAGCCCCGGGCCCCCGGGACTAGCGGTTAACAATGAGCAGTTCTTC; cdr3_aa: CASSPGPPGLAVNNEQFF
j_call: TRBJ2-5; clone_size: .; cdr3_length: 14; v_call: TRBV7-9; d_call: TRBD2; cdr3_nt: TGTGCCAGCAGCTCTCGGACTAGCGGAGAGACCCAGTACTTC; cdr3_aa: CASSSRTSGETQYF
j_call: TRBJ2-5; clone_size: .; cdr3_length: 17; v_call: TRBV5-6; d_call: .; cdr3_nt: TGTGCCAGCAGCTTTGCTGCAGGGTCCTCTGACCTAGAGACCCAGTACTTC; cdr3_aa: CASSFAAGSSDLETQYF
j_call: TRBJ2-2; clone_size: .; cdr3_length: 14; v_call: TRBV11-2; d_call: .; cdr3_nt: TGTGCCAGCAGCTTAGACGGGGATACCGGGGAGCTGTTTTTT; cdr3_aa: CASSLDGDTGELFF
j_call: TRBJ1-4; clone_size: few; cdr3_length: 15; v_call: TRBV7-8; d_call: TRBD1; cdr3_nt: TGTGCCAGCAGCCCCCGCCGGCGACAGGGTGAAAAACTGTTTTTT; cdr3_aa: CASSPRRRQGEKLFF
j_call: TRBJ1-1; clone_size: .; cdr3_length: 14; v_call: TRBV18; d_call: .; cdr3_nt: TGTGCCAGCTCAGGTACAGGGATAAACACTGAAGCTTTCTTT; cdr3_aa: CASSGTGINTEAFF
j_call: TRBJ2-6; clone_size: .; cdr3_length: 16; v_call: TRBV4-1; d_call: .; cdr3_nt: TGCGCCAGCAGCCTTTCCGGGAGTTCTGGGGCCAACGTCCTGACTTTC; cdr3_aa: CASSLSGSSGANVLTF
j_call: TRBJ2-3; clone_size: .; cdr3_length: 17; v_call: TRBV4-2; d_call: .; cdr3_nt: TGTGCCAGCAGCCAAGATCGGCTAGCGATTAGCACAGATACGCAGTATTTT; cdr3_aa: CASSQDRLAISTDTQYF
j_call: TRBJ2-7; clone_size: .; cdr3_length: 16; v_call: TRBV6-4; d_call: TRBD2; cdr3_nt: TGTGCCAGCAGTGAGATCGGGGGGTCCAGCTCCTACGAGCAGTACTTC; cdr3_aa: CASSEIGGSSSYEQYF
j_call: TRBJ1-4; clone_size: .; cdr3_length: 12; v_call: TRBV13; d_call: .; cdr3_nt: TGTGCCAGCAGCCCGGGGGGCGCAAAACTGTTTTTT; cdr3_aa: CASSPGGAKLFF
j_call: TRBJ2-5; clone_size: .; cdr3_length: 15; v_call: TRBV25-1; d_call: .; cdr3_nt: TGTGCCAGCAGTGAACGTGCGGGGGCCTCAGGGACCCAGTACTTC; cdr3_aa: CASSERAGASGTQYF
j_call: TRBJ2-7; clone_size: .; cdr3_length: 15; v_call: TRBV7-6; d_call: .; cdr3_nt: TGTGCCAGCAGCTTGGGGGCCACTTCCTCCTACGAGCAGTACTTC; cdr3_aa: CASSLGATSSYEQYF
j_call: TRBJ1-2; clone_size: .; cdr3_length: 11; v_call: TRBV25-1; d_call: .; cdr3_nt: TGTGCCAGCAGGTACGCGGATGGCTACACCTTC; cdr3_aa: CASRYADGYTF
j_call: TRBJ2-3; clone_size: .; cdr3_length: 16; v_call: TRBV11-3; d_call: TRBD1; cdr3_nt: TGTGCCAGCAGCGAATCGAGGGGGCTCAGCACAGATACGCAGTATTTT; cdr3_aa: CASSESRGLSTDTQYF
j_call: TRBJ1-5; clone_size: .; cdr3_length: 12; v_call: TRBV30; d_call: .; cdr3_nt: TGTGCCTGGAGCGGAGTTAAAGCCCCCCAGCATTTT; cdr3_aa: CAWSGVKAPQHF
j_call: TRBJ2-5; clone_size: .; cdr3_length: 15; v_call: TRBV6-5; d_call: TRBD2; cdr3_nt: TGTGCCAGCAGTTACCCGACCGCCGGGGGGGAGACCCAGTACTTC; cdr3_aa: CASSYPTAGGETQYF
j_call: TRBJ1-2; clone_size: .; cdr3_length: 14; v_call: TRBV19; d_call: .; cdr3_nt: TGTGCCAGTAGTATCCTGGCAGGTAACTATGGCTACACCTTC; cdr3_aa: CASSILAGNYGYTF
j_call: TRBJ1-2; clone_size: .; cdr3_length: 15; v_call: TRBV7-2; d_call: TRBD1; cdr3_nt: TGTGCCAGCAGCTCTCGACAGGGGAATTTGTATGGCTACACCTTC; cdr3_aa: CASSSRQGNLYGYTF
j_call: TRBJ1-4; clone_size: .; cdr3_length: 15; v_call: TRBV7-2; d_call: TRBD1; cdr3_nt: TGTGCCAGCAGCCAAGACAGGGCCATCGGCGAAAAACTGTTTTTT; cdr3_aa: CASSQDRAIGEKLFF
j_call: TRBJ1-3; clone_size: .; cdr3_length: 17; v_call: TRBV7-8; d_call: .; cdr3_nt: TGTGCCAGCAGCCGCTCCGGAGGGGCGAGCTCTGGAAACACCATATATTTT; cdr3_aa: CASSRSGGASSGNTIYF
j_call: TRBJ2-5; clone_size: .; cdr3_length: 16; v_call: TRBV7-3; d_call: .; cdr3_nt: TGTGCCAGCAGCTTAAGACCTGGGGGGAGGGGGGAGACCCAGTACTTC; cdr3_aa: CASSLRPGGRGETQYF
j_call: TRBJ1-1; clone_size: once; cdr3_length: 14; v_call: TRBV11-2; d_call: .; cdr3_nt: TGTGCCAGCAGCCCCAGGGCAGGTAGCACTGAAGCTTTCTTT; cdr3_aa: CASSPRAGSTEAFF
j_call: TRBJ2-7; clone_size: .; cdr3_length: 15; v_call: TRBV4-1; d_call: TRBD2; cdr3_nt: TGCGCCAGCAGCCAAGAAACTAGCGACGTACGTGGGCAGTACTTC; cdr3_aa: CASSQETSDVRGQYF
j_call: TRBJ1-1; clone_size: .; cdr3_length: 14; v_call: TRBV7-9; d_call: .; cdr3_nt: TGTGCCAGCAGCTCCTTAAGTGTGACAGATGAAGCTTTCTTT; cdr3_aa: CASSSLSVTDEAFF
j_call: TRBJ2-3; clone_size: .; cdr3_length: 13; v_call: TRBV7-3; d_call: .; cdr3_nt: TGTGCCAGCAGCGTTACCCAAGACTCCGGGAAGTATTTT; cdr3_aa: CASSVTQDSGKYF
j_call: TRBJ1-2; clone_size: .; cdr3_length: 15; v_call: TRBV9; d_call: TRBD1; cdr3_nt: TGTGCCAGCAGCGCCGGACAGGGGGCCGACTATGGCTACACCTTC; cdr3_aa: CASSAGQGADYGYTF
j_call: TRBJ1-3; clone_size: few; cdr3_length: 16; v_call: TRBV5-6; d_call: TRBD1; cdr3_nt: TGTGCCAGCAGCTTGGGGGACAGGGGGCTTATTGTCACCATATATTTT; cdr3_aa: CASSLGDRGLIVTIYF
j_call: TRBJ1-1; clone_size: .; cdr3_length: 16; v_call: TRBV18; d_call: TRBD1; cdr3_nt: TGTGCCAGCTCACCCAGAGACAGGGGAACGAACACTGAAGCTTTCTTT; cdr3_aa: CASSPRDRGTNTEAFF
j_call: TRBJ1-3; clone_size: .; cdr3_length: 14; v_call: TRBV7-9; d_call: .; cdr3_nt: TGTGCCAGCAGCTCCCCGGGGACTGGAAACACCATATATTTT; cdr3_aa: CASSSPGTGNTIYF
j_call: TRBJ2-7; clone_size: .; cdr3_length: 15; v_call: TRBV11-2; d_call: TRBD2; cdr3_nt: TGTGCCAGCAGCACCGGGACTAGCGGGGGCTACGAGCAGTACTTC; cdr3_aa: CASSTGTSGGYEQYF
j_call: TRBJ1-1; clone_size: .; cdr3_length: 13; v_call: TRBV5-1; d_call: .; cdr3_nt: TGCGCCAGCAGTGAAGGGGTGAACACTGAAGCTTTCTTT; cdr3_aa: CASSEGVNTEAFF